Listed below are T cell receptor beta chains from one sample, sequenced in a study of T cell changes during pregnancy in multiple sclerosis. Generated by immunoSEQ multiplex PCR, the TCRdb table keeps only in-frame clones and is missing some. This sample yields about 71,000 clones, of which around nine tenths are seen a single time; approximately 1% belongs to the top ten. Sample: peripheral blood, taken in the third trimester of pregnancy. All receptors come from a female donor with multiple sclerosis, enrolled in a pregnancy study. CDR3s include the opening cysteine and the closing phenylalanine or tryptophan. The D gene is left open where the match is weak. Clone size is stated in some rows and not others, as once, few, many or a class when expanded.

v_call	clone_size	j_call	d_call	cdr3_aa	cdr3_nt
TRBV19	NA	TRBJ1-2	NA	CASMGFDSYHGYTF	TGTGCCAGTATGGGGTTTGACAGCTACCATGGCTACACCTTC
TRBV4-2	NA	TRBJ2-4	NA	CASSQESGIQYF	TGTGCCAGCAGTCAGGAGAGCGGCATTCAGTACTTC
TRBV7-9	NA	TRBJ1-4	NA	CASSLGTATNEKLFF	TGTGCCAGCAGCTTAGGGACAGCAACTAATGAAAAACTGTTTTTT
TRBV10-3	few	TRBJ2-1	NA	CAIRGEGEGNEQFF	TGTGCCATCAGAGGTGAGGGAGAGGGTAATGAGCAGTTCTTC
TRBV6-5	NA	TRBJ1-2	TRBD1	CASSYSGQENYGYTF	TGTGCCAGCAGTTACTCAGGACAGGAGAACTATGGCTACACCTTC
TRBV5-1	NA	TRBJ1-1	NA	CASSLQQGTEAFF	TGCGCCAGCAGCTTACAACAGGGAACTGAAGCTTTCTTT
TRBV2	NA	TRBJ1-1	TRBD1	CASSEAGTGLPNTEAFF	TGTGCCAGCAGTGAAGCAGGGACAGGACTACCGAACACTGAAGCTTTCTTT
TRBV5-1	NA	TRBJ2-1	TRBD1	CASSLGQVTYNEQFF	TGCGCCAGCAGCTTAGGACAGGTGACCTACAATGAGCAGTTCTTC
TRBV5-1	NA	TRBJ2-5	NA	CASSLVLSETQYF	TGCGCCAGCAGCTTGGTATTGTCAGAGACCCAGTACTTC
TRBV5-8	NA	TRBJ2-7	NA	CASRSWIGGSYEQYF	TGTGCCAGCAGAAGCTGGATCGGGGGCTCCTACGAGCAGTACTTC
TRBV18	NA	TRBJ2-7	NA	CASSPQLGADEQYF	TGTGCCAGCTCACCACAACTAGGAGCAGACGAGCAGTACTTC
TRBV4-1	NA	TRBJ1-3	TRBD1	CASSLRTGFGLGNTIYF	TGCGCCAGCAGCCTCAGGACAGGGTTCGGGTTGGGAAACACCATATATTTT
TRBV12-5	NA	TRBJ2-5	TRBD1	CASGPTGGETQYF	TGTGCTAGTGGCCCCACAGGGGGGGAGACCCAGTACTTC
TRBV11-2	NA	TRBJ2-5	TRBD2	CASSLFGTSGDYAETQYF	TGTGCCAGCAGCTTATTCGGGACTAGCGGGGATTACGCGGAGACCCAGTACTTC
TRBV6-1	medium-sized	TRBJ2-7	TRBD2	CASSEDTSGSYEQYF	TGTGCCAGCAGTGAAGACACTAGCGGCTCCTACGAGCAGTACTTC
TRBV10-3	NA	TRBJ2-5	TRBD1	CAISYRGLQETQYF	TGTGCCATCAGTTACAGGGGGCTGCAGGAGACCCAGTACTTC
TRBV5-1	once	TRBJ1-2	NA	CASSSRQDTDYGYTF	TGCGCCAGCAGCTCCCGGCAGGACACAGACTATGGCTACACCTTC
TRBV18	once	TRBJ1-1	NA	CASSPPTHTEAFF	TGTGCCAGCTCACCCCCGACACACACTGAAGCTTTCTTT
TRBV9	NA	TRBJ2-3	NA	CASSVRDDTQYF	TGTGCCAGCAGCGTACGGGATGATACGCAGTATTTT
TRBV6-1	NA	TRBJ2-7	NA	CASSDRDHYEQYF	TGTGCCAGCAGTGACCGGGATCACTACGAGCAGTACTTC